The 9 T cell receptor beta chains given below trace back to one sample, sequenced in a study of PD-1 blockade in classical Hodgkin lymphoma (dated by TCRdb to 2019 to 2021). The library was built by means of the immunoSEQ multiplex PCR assay. The table comes from immuneACCESS by way of TCRdb, which keeps in-frame sequences with V and J called. Part of the clones is missing from these tables; in studies checked, under half for an unresolved V gene and the rest for unknown reasons. This sample gives about 27,000 clones in total; roughly 88% of them show up just once. 6.7% of the sample rests with the top ten. The sample's time point label, decoded: cycle 1 day 1 (C1D1), immediately before nivolumab initiation. Relapse after autologous stem cell transplantation had occurred in all trial patients, and cohorts A, B and C were distinguished by prior brentuximab vedotin exposure. Using a Miltenyi CD8+ T cell isolation kit, CD8+ T cells were purified from thawed PBMCs through magnetic negative selection.

The source was CD8+ T cells from blood, collected at baseline. The receptors come from a human donor with classical Hodgkin lymphoma.

The chain recombines TRBV27 with TRBJ1-2; weak D call: TRBD1 (6 bases). Trimming shortened V by 4 bases and J by 4 bases, and 10 bases separated the two germline ends. The germline V gene has CDR1 MNHEY and CDR2 SMNVEV (reference sequence). The CDR3 loop spans 13 amino acids. The CDR3 sequence: CASSSDRSYGYTF. The CDR3 DNA follows: TGTGCCAGCAGTTCCGACAGGAGCTATGGCTACACCTTC.

The CDR3 loop is CASSWGTKNIQYF. The CDR3 DNA reads TGTGCCAGCAGTTGGGGGACCAAAAACATTCAGTACTTC. The rearrangement links TRBV27 to TRBJ2-4; D is perhaps TRBD1 or TRBD2 (5 bases each). Trimming left V 4 bases short and J 2 bases short, with 6 bases between. This CDR3 is built from 13 residues. Per germline, CDR1 MNHEY and CDR2 SMNVEV (reference sequence).

The chain uses TRBV4-1 and TRBJ1-5; D uncertain. Germline values: CDR1 MGHRA, CDR2 YSYEKL. This CDR3 comprises 14 residues. The V end was cut by 0 bases, the J end by 5 bases, with 8 bases between. CDR3 nucleotide sequence: TGCGCCAGCAGCCAAGATTACGGTGATCAGCCCCAGCATTTT. Translating gives CASSQDYGDQPQHF.

The chain joins TRBV7-6 to TRBJ2-3; 8 nucleotides line up with TRBD2. CDR1 is SGHVS and CDR2 is FNYEAQ in the germline V gene. J lost 6 bases, V lost 1 base, and 12 bases had no gene match. This CDR3 contains 17 residues. The CDR3 DNA reads as TGTGCCAGCAGCTTAGGGTTAGGACTAGCCAAATCGGATACGCAGTATTTT. Its translation is CASSLGLGLAKSDTQYF.

The rearrangement joins TRBV7-9 to TRBJ2-2, with TRBD2 matching over 9 bases. The CDR3 runs to 16 residues. The ends lost 5 bases at V and 0 bases at J; junction bases unmatched: 4. Germline CDR1 SEHNR, CDR2 FQNEAQ (reference sequence). The DNA for the CDR3 is TGTGCCAGCAGCCCGAGACTAGCGGCGAACACCGGGGAGCTGTTTTTT. This encodes CASSPRLAANTGELFF. Using reference TRBV7-9 and TRBJ2-2 for the parts outside the CDR3, the full variable domain is DTGVSQNPRHKITKRGQNVTFRCDPISEHNRLYWYRQTLGQGPEFLTYFQNEAQLEKSRLLSDRFSAERPKGSFSTLEIQRTEQGDSAMYLCASSPRLAANTGELFFGEGSRLTVL.

The V call is TRBV28, the J call TRBJ2-7; 7 positions match TRBD1. Unmatched junction bases numbered 8, after V lost 2 bases and J lost 1 base. This CDR3 has 16 amino acids. Germline V lookup: CDR1 MDHEN, CDR2 SYDVKM. Written as DNA, the CDR3 is TGTGCCAGCAGTTTAGACAGGGCTTATCCATCCTACGAGCAGTACTTC. It yields the protein CASSLDRAYPSYEQYF.

V and J are TRBV7-6 and TRBJ1-4, with a weak D call TRBD1 (6 bases). The germline V and J ends were trimmed by 6 bases and 11 bases, with 10 bases remaining between them. Germline loops: CDR1 SGHVS, CDR2 FNYEAQ. The CDR3 sequence is 11 residues long. The CDR3 loop is CASRGGGKLFF. CDR3 bases: TGTGCCAGCAGGGGCGGGGGCAAACTGTTTTTT.

V and J are TRBV7-6 and TRBJ1-2, with TRBD1 matching 9 bases. The CDR3 sequence is 15 residues long. Germline V gene sequence: CDR1 SGHVS, CDR2 FNYEAQ. The ends lost 4 bases at V and 3 bases at J; junction bases unmatched: 6. The CDR3 is CASSSTGGADYGYTF. In DNA form, the CDR3 reads TGTGCCAGCAGCTCTACAGGGGGCGCAGACTATGGCTACACCTTC.

With respect to this clone: Germline is not matched at one junction end, which may reflect a read error. The rearrangement joins TRBV6-4 to TRBJ2-3; D tentatively fits TRBD1 or TRBD2 (6 bases each). The CDR3 length is 13 residues. Germline-derived CDR1 and CDR2 are MRHNA and SNTAGT. CDR3 bases: TGTGCCAGCAGCCCCCAGGGGACTCCCGAGTTACATTTT. Amino acid sequence: CASSPQGTPELHF.